These 27 T cell receptor beta chains share one sample of origin, sequenced in a study of beta chain features in type 1 diabetes. The authors reverse transcribed all of the isolated RNA, so sequencing captured expressed TCRB transcripts. Profiled with immunoSEQ multiplex PCR; TCRdb holds only in-frame clones, not every one. The sample consists of 110,000 to 150,000 clones, about 8.7% of them appearing once. Sample: central memory CD4+ T cells from blood. The receptors derive from a man aged 18 to 30 in good health.

CDR3 DNA: TGCGCCAGCAGCCCACCGGGACAGGGCGGGGTCTATGGCTACACCTTC. This translates into CASSPPGQGGVYGYTF. This chain links TRBV5-1 with TRBJ1-2, with 9 bases that match TRBD1. Germline-derived CDR1 and CDR2 are SGHRS and YFSETQ. The V and J ends lost 4 bases and 4 bases, in that order; junction bases with no gene match: 11. This CDR3 is 16 amino acids long.

The chain carries TRBV27 and TRBJ1-5; TRBD1 is a possible D gene (6 bases). The germline V gene encodes CDR1 MNHEY and CDR2 SMNVEV (reference sequence). The CDR3 extends over 16 amino acids. The V end lost 4 bases, the J end lost 7 bases, and 20 bases lay between the germline ends. The CDR3 sequence: CASSSAGGARRQPQHF. In DNA form, the CDR3 reads TGTGCCAGCAGTTCAGCGGGGGGGGCCCGCCGCCAGCCCCAGCATTTT.

There are a few counts of this clone. V and J are TRBV7-2 and TRBJ2-5; TRBD2 matches at 13 bases. V lost 5 bases, J lost 5 bases, and 11 bases stayed unmatched. Germline assignment: CDR1 SGHTA and CDR2 FQGNSA. CDR3 length: 17 residues. The CDR3 is CASSIWTSGGPRETQYF. In DNA, the CDR3 is TGTGCCAGCAGCATCTGGACTAGCGGGGGCCCCAGGGAGACCCAGTACTTC.

The V and J genes are TRBV19 and TRBJ1-2; D uncertain. The ends were cut back, 4 bases at V and 5 bases at J, with 5 bases in the middle. The germline V gene has CDR1 LNHDA and CDR2 SQIVND (reference sequence). This CDR3 has 11 amino acids. CDR3 sequence: CASSTGYGYTF. CDR3 bases: TGTGCCAGTAGTACAGGTTATGGCTACACCTTC.

This clone was observed a handful of times. This sequence joins TRBV27 and TRBJ1-5, with 9 bases matching TRBD1. V trimming: 6 bases; J trimming: 9 bases; junction bases outside the gene matches: 9. Germline-derived CDR1 and CDR2 are MNHEY and SMNVEV (reference sequence). This CDR3 region has 14 residues. CDR3 nucleotide sequence: TGTGCCAGCAGGCCAACAGGGGGCGATTCGCCCCAGCATTTT. This sequence encodes CASRPTGGDSPQHF.

This clone has a handful of counts. The chain joins TRBV6-5 to TRBJ1-2; 7 positions match TRBD1. The CDR3 is 13 residues long. Trimming took 6 bases from V and 2 from J; bases not matched to a gene: 3. The germline V gene encodes CDR1 MNHEY and CDR2 SVGAGI. This CDR3 is CASRDRRNYGYTF. CDR3 coding DNA: TGTGCCAGCAGGGACAGGCGGAACTATGGCTACACCTTC.

This clone was seen at least ten times. This chain uses TRBV9 with TRBJ1-1; 11 bases match TRBD1. V lost 2 bases and J lost 3; bases outside the gene matches: 0. The CDR3 sequence is 14 residues long. CDR1 is SGDLS, CDR2 YYNGEE, per germline. CDR3 nucleotides: TGTGCCAGCAGCGTGGGACAGGGGGACACTGAAGCTTTCTTT. Translating it yields CASSVGQGDTEAFF.

A few counts support this clone. The V and J genes are TRBV6-5 and TRBJ2-5; D is uncertain. Germline CDR1 reads MNHEY; CDR2 reads SVGAGI. Between the trimmed V and J ends, which lost 5 bases and 4 bases, there was a span of 11 bases. The CDR3 contains 13 residues. CDR3 in amino acids: CASSPPGRETQYF. For the CDR3, the DNA is TGTGCCAGCAGTCCCCCTGGGCGAGAGACCCAGTACTTC.

This clone was counted between two and nine times. The chain recombines TRBV4-3 with TRBJ2-6; D is uncertain. The CDR3 contains 16 residues. Per germline, CDR1 LGHNA and CDR2 YSLEER. Trimming stripped 1 base from V and 0 bases from J, with 7 bases between. The CDR3 spells CASSQAPPSGANVLTF. The CDR3 nucleotides are TGCGCCAGCAGCCAAGCTCCTCCCTCTGGGGCCAACGTCCTGACTTTC.

In this sample, this clone turned up many times. Written as DNA, the CDR3 is TGTGCCAGCAGCCAAGGCCGGGACAGGGCCCAATATGGCTACACCTTC. The encoded protein is CASSQGRDRAQYGYTF. The chain is built from TRBV14 and TRBJ1-2; TRBD1 matches at 9 bases. The CDR3 has 16 amino acids. Germline V CDR1 and CDR2: SGHDN, FVKESK. V lost 1 base, J lost 5 bases, and 8 bases stayed unmatched.

This clone was detected only a few times. The rearrangement joins TRBV29-1 to TRBJ2-7, with D perhaps matching TRBD2 (5 bases). Trimming shortened V by 0 bases and J by 1 base, and 10 bases separated the two germline ends. This CDR3 region has 14 residues. Germline V lookup: CDR1 SQVTM, CDR2 ANQGSEA. The CDR3: CSVEDPRGSYEQYF. In DNA, the CDR3 is TGCAGCGTTGAAGACCCCCGGGGTTCCTACGAGCAGTACTTC.

This clone was seen repeatedly, ten times or more. The chain couples TRBV7-2 to TRBJ2-1; TRBD1 matches 7 bases. V shed 2 bases and J 6 bases; nucleotides not matched to a gene: 4. The germline CDR1 and CDR2 sequences are SGHTA and FQGNSA. The CDR3 contains 14 residues. This chain's CDR3 is CASSLRGLANEQFF. The CDR3 bases are TGTGCCAGCAGCTTAAGGGGGCTTGCCAATGAGCAGTTCTTC.

This clone came up a few times. The chain links TRBV19 to TRBJ1-1; TRBD1 aligns across 8 bases. The length of the CDR3 is 16 residues. V shed 3 bases and J 1 base; nucleotides not matched to a gene: 7. Germline V CDR1 and CDR2: LNHDA, SQIVND (reference sequence). As DNA, the CDR3 is TGTGCCAGTAGTATTATGACCGGACAGGGGAACACTGAAGCTTTCTTT. It yields the protein CASSIMTGQGNTEAFF. Variable domain in full (rest from reference TRBV19 and TRBJ1-1): DGGITQSPKYLFRKEGQNVTLSCEQNLNHDAMYWYRQDPGQGLRLIYYSQIVNDFQKGDIAEGYSVSREKKESFPLTVTSAQKNPTAFYLCASSIMTGQGNTEAFFGQGTRLTVV.

This clone was counted only a few times. V is TRBV20-1 and J is TRBJ2-5; a weak D match, TRBD1 (6 bases). Per the germline V gene, CDR1 is DFQATT and CDR2 is SNEGSKA (reference sequence). The length of the CDR3 is 11 residues. Trimming stripped 3 bases from V and 5 bases from J, with 7 bases between. The CDR3 loop reads CSARRGETQYF. CDR3 coding DNA: TGCAGTGCTAGGAGGGGGGAGACCCAGTACTTC.

This clone showed up just a few times. The rearrangement joins TRBV10-3 to TRBJ2-3, with D possibly being TRBD2 (6 bases). Trimming took 5 bases from V and 0 from J, leaving 9 bases between them. This CDR3 region has 14 residues. CDR1 ENHRY and CDR2 SYGVKD come from the germline V gene. The CDR3 here is CAISKGLSTDTQYF. For the CDR3, the DNA is TGTGCCATCAGTAAGGGACTTAGCACAGATACGCAGTATTTT.

This clone was counted a few times. The chain combines TRBV18 with TRBJ1-2; D call uncertain. Per the germline V gene, CDR1 is KGHSH and CDR2 is LQKENI. The V end lost 0 bases, the J end lost 13 bases, and 18 bases lay between the germline ends. The CDR3 spans 14 residues. The CDR3 bases are TGTGCCAGCTCACCACCTAGCCTCTCAACGTTGTCCACCTTC. This codes for CASSPPSLSTLSTF. The complete variable domain, with remaining parts taken from reference TRBV18 and TRBJ1-2, reads NAGVMQNPRHLVRRRGQEARLRCSPMKGHSHVYWYRQLPEEGLKFMVYLQKENIIDESGMPKERFSAEFPKEGPSILRIQQVVRGDSAAYFCASSPPSLSTLSTFGSGTRLTVV.

The V call is TRBV5-1, the J call TRBJ2-3; 9 bases map to TRBD2. V lost 5 bases, J lost 4 bases, and 8 bases stayed unmatched. This CDR3 spans 15 amino acids. CDR1 is SGHRS, CDR2 YFSETQ, per germline. This CDR3 reads CASRFLAGGSDTQYF. CDR3 DNA sequence: TGCGCCAGCAGATTTTTGGCGGGGGGGTCAGATACGCAGTATTTT.

The rearrangement uses TRBV5-5 and TRBJ1-1, with 11 bases identical to TRBD1. Trimming took 1 base from V and 0 from J; bases not matched to a gene: 5. Germline CDR1 and CDR2: SGHKS and YYEKEE (reference sequence). CDR3 size: 17 residues. The CDR3 sequence: CASSLRGTGGLNTEAFF. In DNA form, the CDR3 reads TGTGCCAGCAGCTTGAGGGGGACAGGGGGATTGAACACTGAAGCTTTCTTT.

The chain recombines TRBV5-4 with TRBJ1-5; the D gene is possibly TRBD1 (6 bases). From germline, CDR1 is SGHNT and CDR2 YYREEE (reference sequence). This CDR3 comprises 15 residues. V lost 4 bases to trimming and J lost 3 bases, with 14 bases between them. The CDR3 nucleotides read TGTGCCAGCAGCCCCGTTCCAGGGGCCAATCAGCCCCAGCATTTT. Protein: CASSPVPGANQPQHF.

The chain links TRBV5-6 to TRBJ2-7, with 8 bases identical to TRBD2. With 4 bases clipped from V and 4 bases from J, the junction kept 10 bases outside the gene matches. Germline-derived CDR1 and CDR2 are SGHDT and YYEEEE. CDR3 length: 15 residues. The CDR3 sequence: CASSPRTGGWYEQYF. The CDR3 DNA reads TGTGCCAGCAGCCCCCGAACGGGGGGGTGGTACGAGCAGTACTTC.

This clone was found a few times. The chain recombines TRBV5-8 with TRBJ1-2; 8 bases match TRBD1. In germline, CDR1 is SGHTS, CDR2 YDEGEE. V lost 4 bases and J lost 6; bases outside the gene matches: 5. This CDR3 contains 13 residues. This CDR3 is CASSRTGQNGYTF. CDR3 bases: TGTGCCAGCAGCCGGACAGGGCAGAATGGCTACACCTTC.

This clone was counted a few times. One junction end does not reproduce the germline sequence, and a read error may be involved. The chain combines TRBV30 with TRBJ2-1; D is undetermined. The CDR3 sequence is 11 residues long. The germline gives CDR1 GTSNPN, CDR2 SVGIG (reference sequence). The CDR3, as DNA: TGTGCCTGGGGCTCCCACAATGAGCAGTTCTTC. Translation: CAWGSHNEQFF.

The chain carries TRBV14 and TRBJ1-6; D is perhaps TRBD1 (5 bases). The V end lost 4 bases, the J end lost 6 bases, and 13 bases lay between the germline ends. There are 15 residues in the CDR3. Germline values: CDR1 SGHDN, CDR2 FVKESK. Here the CDR3 reads CASSRPGVGNSPLHF. CDR3 sequence (DNA): TGTGCCAGCAGCCGGCCGGGGGTCGGTAATTCACCCCTCCACTTT. Variable domain in full (rest from reference TRBV14 and TRBJ1-6): EAGVTQFPSHSVIEKGQTVTLRCDPISGHDNLYWYRRVMGKEIKFLLHFVKESKQDESGMPNNRFLAERTGGTYSTLKVQPAELEDSGVYFCASSRPGVGNSPLHFGNGTRLTVT.

The chain couples TRBV18 to TRBJ1-5, with 7 nucleotides matching TRBD1. The junction had 8 bases not matched to a gene; V was cut back by 4 bases and J by 5 bases. In germline, CDR1 is KGHSH, CDR2 LQKENI. This CDR3 has 15 amino acids. This chain's CDR3 is CASSQTGVADQPQHF. CDR3 nucleotide sequence: TGTGCCAGCTCACAAACAGGGGTGGCCGATCAGCCCCAGCATTTT.

The table lists this clone with a few counts. The J gene is TRBJ2-1, the V gene TRBV6-5, with 11 bases identical to TRBD1. The V segment lost 5 bases and the J segment 7 bases; nucleotides outside the gene matches: 4. The CDR3 totals 14 residues. CDR1 is MNHEY and CDR2 is SVGAGI in the germline V gene. CDR3 bases: TGTGCCAGCAGTCGTCGGGACAGGGGGAATGAGCAGTTCTTC. Protein: CASSRRDRGNEQFF.

The chain uses TRBV7-2 and TRBJ2-3; TRBD1 might be the D (6 bases). Germline V gene sequence: CDR1 SGHTA, CDR2 FQGNSA. With 5 bases removed from V and 5 bases from J, the gap between germline ends came to 11 bases. The CDR3 spans 13 residues. The CDR3 here is CASSDYRVDTQYF. CDR3 sequence (DNA): TGTGCCAGCAGCGATTACAGGGTAGATACGCAGTATTTT.

A few counts support this clone. The chain couples TRBV30 to TRBJ2-1; 8 bases fit TRBD2. The CDR3 is 15 amino acids. V lost 1 base to trimming and J lost 10 bases; unmatched junction nucleotides: 12. Germline lookup yields CDR1 GTSNPN and CDR2 SVGIG (reference sequence). CDR3 in DNA: TGTGCCTGGAGTGCGTTTGCGGGGGGTCCAGGGGAGCAGTTCTTC. Translated, it gives CAWSAFAGGPGEQFF.